Shown below are 22 T cell receptor beta chains from a single sample sequenced in a study of cytomegalovirus exposure and HLA in healthy donors. Researchers ran the PCR with 60 Vbeta and 13 Jbeta primers. TCRdb's table, derived via immunoSEQ multiplex PCR, lists solely in-frame clones and lacks some. The sample carries approximately 130,000 clones, around 85% recorded once. The specimen sequenced was PBMCs. The receptors originated from a young woman in good health and CMV-seropositive.

The rearrangement links TRBV19 to TRBJ1-1; D unclear. Germline V gene lookup returns CDR1 LNHDA and CDR2 SQIVND (reference sequence). CDR3 length equals 12 residues. V lost 10 bases, J lost 0 bases, and 9 bases lay in between. The DNA of the CDR3 is TGTGCCACGTCCTTCCTGAACACTGAAGCTTTCTTT. It yields the protein CATSFLNTEAFF.

The genes are TRBV10-1 and TRBJ1-1; TRBD1 aligns across 9 bases. This CDR3 region has 14 residues. Germline CDR1 is WNHNN and CDR2 is SYGVQD (reference sequence). After removal of 8 bases from V and 5 bases from J, the junction contained 9 bases not matched to a gene. CDR3 coding DNA: TGCGCCAGCCGATTGGGACAGGGTGGGACTGAAGCTTTCTTT. It encodes CASRLGQGGTEAFF.

This clone was counted only a few times. The chain couples TRBV2 to TRBJ2-2, with D tentatively TRBD2 (6 bases). Deletions cut 5 bases from V and 3 bases from J, with 13 bases between. This CDR3 is 15 amino acids long. CDR1 is SNHLY and CDR2 is FYNNEI in the germline V gene. Written as DNA, the CDR3 is TGTGCCAGCAGTATACGCCGCGGGGACACCGGGGAGCTGTTTTTT. Protein product: CASSIRRGDTGELFF.

Written as DNA, the CDR3 is TGTGCCTGGAGTCTCGGGTTGGGCAATCAGCCCCAGCATTTT. Its protein product is CAWSLGLGNQPQHF. The rearrangement joins TRBV30 to TRBJ1-5; D is uncertain. This CDR3 is built from 14 residues. The ends were cut back, 2 bases at V and 2 bases at J, with 10 bases in the middle. Germline-derived CDR1 and CDR2 are GTSNPN and SVGIG (reference sequence).

The chain combines TRBV5-4 with TRBJ2-7, with 11 bases that match TRBD2. This CDR3 is 15 amino acids long. The germline CDR1 and CDR2 sequences are SGHNT and YYREEE (reference sequence). The V gene end was trimmed by 4 bases and the J gene end by 1 base; junction bases not matched to a gene: 4. CDR3 in amino acids: CASSTSGGTSYEQYF. CDR3 coding DNA: TGTGCCAGCAGCACTAGCGGGGGTACTTCCTACGAGCAGTACTTC.

This chain uses TRBV19 with TRBJ1-2, with 8 nucleotides matching TRBD1. Losses at the gene ends were 8 bases for V and 4 bases for J; bases not matched to a gene: 12. This CDR3 is 15 amino acids long. CDR1 and CDR2 from the germline V gene are LNHDA and SQIVND (reference sequence). The CDR3 region has the DNA TGTGCCAGTTCTCCGACAGGGGCGGCCTCCTATGGCTACACCTTC. This gives the protein CASSPTGAASYGYTF.

This chain connects TRBV5-1 to TRBJ2-5, with 11 bases matching TRBD2. The better agreement between TRBJ2-7 and the DNA end casts doubt on the J call. CDR3 size: 17 residues. The germline V gene has CDR1 SGHRS and CDR2 YFSETQ. In DNA form, the CDR3 reads TGCGCCAGCAGCTTTAACGCCGGGACTAGCGGTTTGTACGAGCAGTACTTC. It yields the protein CASSFNAGTSGLYEQYF.

V and J are TRBV7-9 and TRBJ1-2, with D possibly matching TRBD1 (6 bases). This CDR3 spans 15 amino acids. Between the trimmed V and J ends, which lost 5 bases and 8 bases, there was a span of 21 bases. Per germline, CDR1 SEHNR and CDR2 FQNEAQ (reference sequence). The CDR3 is CASSASGTTSEGYTF. The CDR3 DNA follows: TGTGCCAGCAGCGCTTCCGGGACAACCTCAGAGGGCTACACCTTC.

The gene calls are TRBV5-1 and TRBJ2-1; 8 bases fit TRBD2. Germline CDR1 is SGHRS and CDR2 is YFSETQ. The CDR3 length is 16 residues. V was clipped by 5 bases and J by 6 bases; unmatched bases: 13. The CDR3 DNA is TGCGCCAGCAGAGTAACTGGGAGCGGGGGAAGCAATGAGCAGTTCTTC. This encodes CASRVTGSGGSNEQFF.

This clone was seen a few times. V and J are TRBV5-1 and TRBJ1-2; a possible D gene is TRBD1 (5 bases). CDR3 length: 13 residues. Looked up from germline, CDR1 is SGHRS and CDR2 is YFSETQ. V lost 5 bases and J lost 1, with 9 bases in between. In nucleotides, the CDR3 is TGCGCCAGCAGTGAGCAGGGTAACTATGGCTACACCTTC. The encoded protein is CASSEQGNYGYTF.

This clone was detected only a few times. The chain combines TRBV2 with TRBJ1-4; 9 bases are shared with TRBD1. The CDR3 totals 13 residues. The V gene end was trimmed by 8 bases and the J gene end by 8 bases; junction bases not matched to a gene: 6. The germline V gene has CDR1 SNHLY and CDR2 FYNNEI. In nucleotides, the CDR3 is TGTGCCAGCGAGGACAGGGGTGACGAAAAACTGTTTTTT. This sequence encodes CASEDRGDEKLFF.

V gene TRBV19 combines with J gene TRBJ1-5; the D gene is possibly TRBD1 (6 bases). Between the trimmed V and J ends, which lost 3 bases and 4 bases, there was a span of 19 bases. Germline-derived CDR1 and CDR2 are LNHDA and SQIVND (reference sequence). This CDR3 has 17 residues. CDR3 region: CASSMTRGGGTNQPQHF. The DNA for the CDR3 is TGTGCCAGTAGTATGACCCGGGGAGGGGGTACGAATCAGCCCCAGCATTTT.

In the case of this clone: A read error may account for a junction end that differs from germline. The chain employs TRBV2 and TRBJ2-7; TRBD2 matches at 9 bases. CDR3 length: 11 amino acids. The V gene's germline CDR1 is SNHLY and CDR2 FYNNEI. CDR3 loop: CASSDSGSPDF. The CDR3 region has the DNA TGTGCCAGCAGTGATAGCGGGAGCCCTGACTTC.

The chain carries TRBV25-1 and TRBJ2-7; no definite D call. V lost 6 bases and J 3 bases, leaving 12 bases between the germline ends. This CDR3 region has 13 residues. Germline CDR1 and CDR2: MGHDK and SYGVNS. The CDR3 coding sequence is TGTGCCAGCAGCCGCGGTCAGTTCTACGAGCAGTACTTC. Translation: CASSRGQFYEQYF.

V gene TRBV4-1 combines with J gene TRBJ2-6; 11 nucleotides line up with TRBD1. Germline V gene sequence: CDR1 MGHRA, CDR2 YSYEKL. The CDR3 covers 19 residues. Trimming at V came to 1 base and at J to 1 base, leaving 6 bases not matched to a gene. CDR3 residues: CASSQVGTGGWSGANVLTF. In nucleotides, the CDR3 is TGCGCCAGCAGCCAAGTGGGGACAGGGGGTTGGTCTGGGGCCAACGTCCTGACTTTC.

This rearrangement joins TRBV5-4 to TRBJ2-7; possibly TRBD2 for D (5 bases). CDR1 is SGHNT, CDR2 YYREEE, per germline (reference sequence). V was shortened by 3 bases and J by 2 bases, with 12 bases between the two germline ends. The CDR3 sequence is 14 residues long. The CDR3 DNA sequence: TGTGCCAGCAGCTCCTCCGGGGTGGCCTACGAGCAGTACTTC. Translating gives CASSSSGVAYEQYF.

J is TRBJ1-1 and V is TRBV5-1; 7 positions match TRBD1. Looked up from germline, CDR1 is SGHRS and CDR2 is YFSETQ. The V and J ends lost 5 bases and 5 bases, in that order; junction bases with no gene match: 6. The CDR3 runs 13 residues. The CDR3 here is CASRNTGVTEAFF. CDR3 DNA sequence: TGCGCCAGCAGAAATACAGGGGTTACTGAAGCTTTCTTT. Variable domain in full (rest from reference TRBV5-1 and TRBJ1-1): KAGVTQTPRYLIKTRGQQVTLSCSPISGHRSVSWYQQTPGQGLQFLFEYFSETQRNKGNFPGRFSGRQFSNSRSEMNVSTLELGDSALYLCASRNTGVTEAFFGQGTRLTVV.

The chain recombines TRBV5-4 with TRBJ2-7; TRBD1 is a possible D gene (7 bases). V lost 3 bases, J lost 0 bases, and 10 bases lay in between. CDR3 size: 14 residues. In germline, CDR1 is SGHNT, CDR2 YYREEE (reference sequence). The DNA for the CDR3 is TGTGCCAGCAGCTCGCGGGACAGCTCCTACGAGCAGTACTTC. This encodes CASSSRDSSYEQYF.

The genes are TRBV30 and TRBJ2-7, with TRBD2 matching over 15 bases. The CDR3 length is 15 residues. The V gene end was trimmed by 3 bases and the J gene end by 0 bases; junction bases not matched to a gene: 0. Germline CDR1 GTSNPN, CDR2 SVGIG (reference sequence). As DNA, the CDR3 is TGTGCCTGGAGGGGACTAGCGGGAGGCTCCTACGAGCAGTACTTC. It codes for CAWRGLAGGSYEQYF. Drawing the rest from reference TRBV30 and TRBJ2-7, the complete variable domain is SQTIHQWPATLVQPVGSPLSLECTVEGTSNPNLYWYRQAAGRGLQLLFYSVGIGQISSEVPQNLSASRPQDRQFILSSKKLLLSDSGFYLCAWRGLAGGSYEQYFGPGTRLTVT.

This clone was counted a few times. The chain has TRBV10-3 and TRBJ1-3; no reliable D call. CDR3 length: 11 amino acids. Germline loops: CDR1 ENHRY, CDR2 SYGVKD. V lost 5 bases, J lost 9 bases, and 8 bases lay in between. The CDR3 bases are TGTGCCATCAGTAAGGGAGGCACCATATATTTT. Translating it yields CAISKGGTIYF.

The chain is built from TRBV28 and TRBJ2-5; 9 bases are shared with TRBD2. Germline loops: CDR1 MDHEN, CDR2 SYDVKM. The CDR3 extends over 15 amino acids. The junction had 10 bases not matched to a gene; V was cut back by 6 bases and J by 5 bases. The CDR3 spells CASSSPAGGGETQYF. As DNA, the CDR3 is TGTGCCAGCAGCTCCCCAGCGGGAGGTGGGGAGACCCAGTACTTC.

This clone was detected once. V gene TRBV6-6 combines with J gene TRBJ1-1, with TRBD1 matching 8 bases. V lost 6 bases, J lost 2 bases, and 5 bases stayed unmatched. The germline CDR1 and CDR2 sequences are MNHNY and SVGAGI (reference sequence). There are 14 residues in the CDR3. For the CDR3, the DNA is TGTGCCAGCAGCGGACAGGGACGAAACACTGAAGCTTTCTTT. Translated, it gives CASSGQGRNTEAFF.